Below, 22 T cell receptor beta chains from the same sample are listed, as sequenced in a study of blood T cell repertoires in COVID-19. Profiling relied on immunoSEQ multiplex PCR, and the TCRdb table lists in-frame clones only, not all of them. The table shows tens of thousands of clones, with 68% occurring only once. Material for sequencing was peripheral blood. The receptors shown here come from a woman aged 70-85 years with acute or convalescent COVID-19.

This rearrangement joins TRBV11-2 to TRBJ2-7; TRBD1 might be the D (5 bases). This CDR3 contains 16 residues. Trimming cost V 5 bases and J 1 base, with 18 bases left between them. The germline CDR1 and CDR2 sequences are SGHAT and FQNNGV. The CDR3 bases are TGTGCCAGCAGCCCGGCGTTCAAGAGGACATCCTACGAGCAGTACTTC. Amino acid sequence: CASSPAFKRTSYEQYF.

The chain combines TRBV12-5 with TRBJ2-3; weak D call: TRBD1 (7 bases). CDR3 length: 14 amino acids. Germline CDR1 is LGHNT and CDR2 is FRNRAP. Trimming shortened V by 6 bases and J by 1 base, and 11 bases separated the two germline ends. The CDR3 region has the DNA TGTGCTAGTGGGCGGGGACAGCGCACAGATACGCAGTATTTT. Protein product: CASGRGQRTDTQYF.

This clone came up a few times. The V call is TRBV3-1 (or the pseudogene TRBV3-2), the J call TRBJ2-7; the match to TRBD2 covers 8 bases. V trimming: 3 bases; J trimming: 6 bases; junction bases outside the gene matches: 1. This CDR3 has 12 amino acids. CDR1 is LGHDT, CDR2 YNNKEL, per germline (reference sequence). The CDR3 region is CASSQLAGEQYF. CDR3 nucleotides: TGTGCCAGCAGCCAGCTAGCGGGCGAGCAGTACTTC.

The chain recombines TRBV24-1 with TRBJ1-4; D gene unclear. CDR3 length equals 14 residues. The germline V and J ends were trimmed by 8 bases and 5 bases, with 14 bases remaining between them. CDR1 and CDR2 (germline): KGHDR, SFDVKD. The CDR3 coding sequence is TGTGCCACCACTCATGGCTCTGCCAATGAAAAACTGTTTTTT. It encodes CATTHGSANEKLFF.

The chain employs TRBV29-1 and TRBJ2-5; the match to TRBD2 covers 7 bases. With V trimmed by 2 bases and J by 10 bases, 4 bases remained unmatched. The CDR3 extends over 11 amino acids. Germline CDR1 SQVTM, CDR2 ANQGSEA. CDR3 sequence (DNA): TGCAGCGTTGAATTTGGGGGGGGCCAGTACTTC. Amino acids: CSVEFGGGQYF.

On this clone itself: One junction end does not reproduce the germline sequence, and a read error may be involved. This chain joins TRBV20-1 and TRBJ1-2; a possible D gene is TRBD1 (6 bases). Germline CDR1 is DFQATT and CDR2 is SNEGSKA (reference sequence). CDR3 length: 11 amino acids. The CDR3 DNA reads as TGCAGTGCTAGAAAGGCACAGGGACCCATCTTC. It is translated as CSARKAQGPIF.

The V gene is TRBV7-2, the J gene TRBJ2-2; unclear D gene. V shed 6 bases and J shed 6 bases, with 11 bases lying between them. Germline-derived CDR1 and CDR2 are SGHTA and FQGNSA. This CDR3 is built from 13 residues. The CDR3 DNA reads TGTGCCAGCAGGGTCTCACGGTCCGGGGAGCTGTTTTTT. Protein: CASRVSRSGELFF.

The chain recombines TRBV5-8 with TRBJ1-2; 7 nucleotides line up with TRBD1. The ends lost 1 base at V and 8 bases at J; junction bases unmatched: 11. The CDR3 runs 15 residues. Germline CDR1 and CDR2: SGHTS and YDEGEE. The CDR3 nucleotides are TGTGCCAGCAGCTTGCTGGCAGGGGGAAGGATAGGCTACACCTTC. This codes for CASSLLAGGRIGYTF.

The chain employs TRBV14 and TRBJ1-1; D possibly corresponds to TRBD1 (5 bases). The CDR3 is 16 amino acids. Germline V gene lookup returns CDR1 SGHDN and CDR2 FVKESK. The germline V and J ends were trimmed by 0 bases and 2 bases, with 13 bases remaining between them. CDR3 region: CASSQDTGAVNTEAFF. CDR3 bases: TGTGCCAGCAGCCAAGATACAGGCGCAGTAAACACTGAAGCTTTCTTT.

The rearrangement links TRBV5-1 to TRBJ2-1, with D possibly TRBD2 on 6 matching bases. Trimming cost V 3 bases and J 10 bases, with 8 bases left between them. The germline V gene encodes CDR1 SGHRS and CDR2 YFSETQ. This CDR3 is 11 amino acids long. The DNA of the CDR3 is TGCGCCAGCAGCTCTAGCGTGGAGCAGTTCTTC. Translation gives CASSSSVEQFF. The full variable domain, its missing parts supplied by reference TRBV5-1 and TRBJ2-1, is KAGVTQTPRYLIKTRGQQVTLSCSPISGHRSVSWYQQTPGQGLQFLFEYFSETQRNKGNFPGRFSGRQFSNSRSEMNVSTLELGDSALYLCASSSSVEQFFGPGTRLTVL.

In DNA, the CDR3 is TGTGCCAGCAGCCAGGGACAGGGCTTGTACTACACCTTC. Its protein product is CASSQGQGLYYTF. This chain uses TRBV11-2 with TRBJ1-2, with TRBD1 matching over 9 bases. The CDR3 length is 13 residues. Germline V gene data show CDR1 as SGHAT and CDR2 as FQNNGV. Losses at the gene ends were 5 bases for V and 10 bases for J; bases not matched to a gene: 8.

V usage is TRBV5-1 and J usage is TRBJ2-1; 9 nucleotides agree with TRBD1. This CDR3 comprises 15 residues. Germline assignment: CDR1 SGHRS and CDR2 YFSETQ. With V trimmed by 4 bases and J by 7 bases, 9 bases remained unmatched. The chain's CDR3 is CASSLTTGGGNEQFF. The DNA of the CDR3 is TGCGCCAGCAGCCTCACTACAGGGGGCGGGAATGAGCAGTTCTTC. The variable domain in full, completed from reference TRBV5-1 and TRBJ2-1, reads KAGVTQTPRYLIKTRGQQVTLSCSPISGHRSVSWYQQTPGQGLQFLFEYFSETQRNKGNFPGRFSGRQFSNSRSEMNVSTLELGDSALYLCASSLTTGGGNEQFFGPGTRLTVL.

The chain employs TRBV9 and TRBJ2-3; a weak D match, TRBD2 (7 bases). Germline V gene sequence: CDR1 SGDLS, CDR2 YYNGEE. V shed 4 bases and J shed 4 bases, with 16 bases lying between them. There are 15 residues in the CDR3. CDR3 nucleotides: TGTGCCAGCAGCCAAACAGGGAGGGGGGCAGATACGCAGTATTTT. The encoded protein is CASSQTGRGADTQYF.

The rearrangement links TRBV7-8 to TRBJ1-2; 9 positions match TRBD1. Germline lookup yields CDR1 SGHVS and CDR2 FQNEAQ. This CDR3 has 15 amino acids. Losses at the gene ends were 1 base for V and 6 bases for J; bases not matched to a gene: 6. The CDR3 reads CASSLGWTGVDGYTF. CDR3 coding DNA: TGTGCCAGCAGCTTAGGGTGGACAGGGGTCGATGGCTACACCTTC.

CDR3 in DNA: TGTGCCAGCAGCGTATACGGGAGAGACAATGAGCAGTTCTTC. It yields the protein CASSVYGRDNEQFF. This chain uses TRBV9 with TRBJ2-1; maybe TRBD2 (6 bases). Per germline, CDR1 SGDLS and CDR2 YYNGEE. V was pared by 1 base and J by 5 bases, with 10 bases between. This CDR3 region has 14 residues.

The chain joins TRBV28 to TRBJ1-1; possible D gene TRBD1, 6 bases. Germline V gene data show CDR1 as MDHEN and CDR2 as SYDVKM. Deletions cut 8 bases from V and 1 base from J, with 8 bases between. The CDR3 sequence is 12 residues long. This chain's CDR3 is CASLQGNTEAFF. CDR3 nucleotide sequence: TGTGCCAGCTTACAGGGGAACACTGAAGCTTTCTTT.

J is TRBJ2-1 and V is TRBV12-3 or TRBV12-4; weak D call: TRBD1 (6 bases). This CDR3 is 12 amino acids long. The V gene lost 6 bases and the J gene lost 9 bases, with 12 bases spanning the gap. The CDR3 DNA follows: TGTGCCAGCAGCAGGGGCTCGGGTGAGCAGTTCTTC. It codes for CASSRGSGEQFF.

DNA of the CDR3: TGTGCCAGCAGCTTAGATTTCTCGCGCACCGGGGAGCTGTTTTTT. It codes for CASSLDFSRTGELFF. The chain recombines TRBV7-2 with TRBJ2-2; D is unresolved. This CDR3 spans 15 amino acids. Germline V gene sequence: CDR1 SGHTA, CDR2 FQGNSA. Trimming cost V 1 base and J 4 bases, with 10 bases left between them.

The rearrangement joins TRBV6-5 to TRBJ1-2; the D gene is possibly TRBD1 (6 bases). The germline V gene has CDR1 MNHEY and CDR2 SVGAGI. The CDR3 loop spans 13 amino acids. V lost 6 bases to trimming and J lost 6 bases, with 14 bases between them. CDR3 coding DNA: TGTGCCAGCAGCTCACAGGGAGACAATGGCTACACCTTC. This sequence encodes CASSSQGDNGYTF.

The gene calls are TRBV2 and TRBJ2-2; a possible D gene is TRBD2 (6 bases). Germline values: CDR1 SNHLY, CDR2 FYNNEI. This CDR3 has 13 amino acids. V lost 1 base to trimming and J lost 13 bases, with 13 bases between them. CDR3 loop: CASSEGRGGGLFF. CDR3 bases: TGTGCCAGCAGTGAAGGGAGGGGTGGTGGGCTGTTTTTT. Using reference TRBV2 and TRBJ2-2 for the parts outside the CDR3, the full variable domain is EPEVTQTPSHQVTQMGQEVILRCVPISNHLYFYWYRQILGQKVEFLVSFYNNEISEKSEIFDDQFSVERPDGSNFTLKIRSTKLEDSAMYFCASSEGRGGGLFFGEGSRLTVL.

This clone was counted between two and nine times. This chain joins TRBV3-1 (or the pseudogene TRBV3-2) and TRBJ2-1; D is ambiguous. CDR1 and CDR2 from the germline V gene are LGHDT and YNNKEL (reference sequence). V lost 0 bases and J 0 bases, leaving 12 bases between the germline ends. The CDR3 consists of 17 residues. The CDR3 nucleotides read TGTGCCAGCAGCCAAGATGTGAGTCCGAGCTCCTACAATGAGCAGTTCTTC. This gives the protein CASSQDVSPSSYNEQFF.

To note about this clone: Germline and junction disagree at one end, which may indicate a read error. The chain employs TRBV6-4 and TRBJ2-2, with D tentatively TRBD2 (5 bases). The length of the CDR3 is 16 residues. Germline V gene sequence: CDR1 MRHNA, CDR2 SNTAGT. Here the CDR3 reads CASSDSRTENTGELFF. The CDR3 DNA is TGTGCCAGCAGCGACTCGCGGACTGAGAACACCGGGGAGCTGTTTTTT.